This paragraph reports one TCR beta chain. No cognate antigen has been identified for it. The sample holds no much larger clone one base away, and base qualities are not on file. The cohort was made up of 500 to 850 healthy bone marrow donors. At the time of sampling, every cohort member was nominally healthy, though immune exposures that went unrecorded were likely present. The donor tested CMV seronegative, placing the donor among the 350 or so seronegative members of the cohort. A peripheral blood sample was collected from each donor, and TCR beta sequencing was performed on peripheral blood mononuclear cells. Genomic DNA was extracted from the blood cell samples with the Qiagen DNeasy Blood Extraction Kit. This sample was taken from a study of cytomegalovirus exposure and HLA in healthy donors (dated by TCRdb to 2015 to 2018). Describing the broader study: An earlier analysis of fewer than 750 of the donors reported roughly 300 Gb of sequence data and 100 million to 120 million unique TCR beta sequences obtained from about 179 million T cells. Approximately 310 gigabases of sequencing data and tens of millions of unique TCR sequences were included in an early release covering around 650 HLA-typed donors. Of the roughly 400 genotyped donors, 81% fell in the genetic ancestry cluster associated with self-reported Caucasian donors. The study aimed to test whether signatures of past pathogen exposure could be identified by cataloging public T cell receptors. The study profiled the T cell repertoires of 500 to 800 subjects by immunosequencing and related them to cytomegalovirus serostatus. Besides the first cohort of 550 to 750 subjects, a separate validation cohort made up of some 110 different subjects was used. To predict cytomegalovirus infection status, the study combined high-throughput TCR immunosequencing, statistical association of individual TCRs with disease status, and machine learning. A later analysis re-analyzed previously published TCR beta repertoires from approximately 670 donors and added high-resolution HLA genotyping to study TCR occurrence patterns. Rather than using new phenotypic data, the later analysis identified candidate immune exposures from TCR beta sequences and from how often those sequences occurred across donors. To decide whether each TCR beta V gene segment behaved as functional or pseudogenic, an earlier analysis of over 500 of the donors relied on high-throughput TCR beta sequencing. Donor age, sex, ethnicity and CMV serostatus were collected together with the repertoire data. A later genetic analysis took genome-wide SNP genotypes for about 65% of the roughly 670 donors and used that subset as a discovery cohort. All discovery cohort repertoires had been generated on a single sequencing platform. HLA typing covered class I and class II loci at four-digit resolution. Typing coverage differed by locus: A, B, C, DRB1 and DQB1 were typed in about 629-630 donors, DQA1 in 522, DPA1 in around 610, and DPB1 in 400 to 480. About five DR-DQ haplotypes were treated as single units for association and clustering because of strong linkage in the cohort. Among 300 to 500 genotyped donors of the cohort, an average of around 240,000 unique TCR beta nucleotide sequences was sequenced per donor, of which 15% to 20% were non-productive.

The library was made by the immunoSEQ multiplex PCR assay. For the multiplex PCR, a mixture combining 60 forward primers for TCR Vbeta segments and 13 reverse primers for TCR Jbeta segments was used. The CDR3 region of rearranged TCR beta genes was amplified from genomic DNA with a multiplex PCR assay. On the Illumina HiSeq System, the amplified TCR beta libraries were sequenced as 87-base-pair reads. The original pipeline was this. A later analysis tallied tens of millions of unique TCR beta chains across the 700 or so repertoires, and approximately 12 million of those chains were shared by two or more donors. Raw reads were error-corrected and collapsed into unique sequences with a nearest-neighbor algorithm that merged closely related sequences to remove PCR and sequencing errors. CDR3 sequences were aligned to IMGT reference sequences to assign V, D and J gene segments. For a sequence to be retained, at least a six-nucleotide match to both a V gene segment and a J gene segment was required. Rearrangements were called productive when the CDR3 lacked stop codons and stayed in frame with V and J; all others were non-productive. CDR3 was defined according to IMGT convention as the region running from the second conserved V-encoded cysteine to the conserved J-encoded phenylalanine. In an earlier analysis of just under 600 of the donors, sequences lacking an unambiguous match to a single V gene segment were excluded. An earlier analysis of approximately 590 of the donors called V segments functional above 56.7% productive rearrangements and segregating when the between-donor standard deviation exceeded 5%. A statistical classification framework was developed to diagnose cytomegalovirus status using the catalog of TCR beta chain sequences. In a later analysis, TCR nucleotide sequences were compared against IMGT/GENE-DB human TR gene sequences so that V and J genes could be assigned. The TCRdist pipeline was used in a later analysis to assign CDR3 sequences and most-parsimonious VDJ recombination scenarios. In a later analysis, each TCR beta chain was defined by its CDR3 amino acid sequence together with its V-gene family, and reads lacking a unique V-gene family were excluded. To address suspected cross-contamination and a sequencing artifact, a later analysis removed approximately 600 highly shared, low-generation-probability nucleotide sequences. For each public chain, a later analysis derived a clonal expansion index from normalized ranks of inferred template counts within each repertoire. In a later analysis, generation probabilities were computed with a VDJ recombination model fitted to out-of-frame rearrangements, and the resulting probabilities were checked against IGoR. In a later analysis, TCR-TCR, TCR-HLA and TCR-CMV co-occurrence was scored with hypergeometric tests, and a repertoire-size bias correction was applied to TCR pairs. A later analysis estimated false discovery rates by permuting HLA or CMV assignments 20 times. In a later analysis, co-occurring TCRs were grouped using DBSCAN, and TCRdist sequence similarity was added for clustering within HLA-allele-positive subsets. Repertoires with fewer than 30,000 or more than 120,000 public chains were left out of co-occurrence clustering, as were about 5 repertoires with anomalous nucleotide sharing. TCRdb re-hosts the immuneACCESS table, in-frame sequences only. Its copies lack some clones; in the studies checked, an unresolved V gene accounts for under half of them, and the cause for the rest is not known. V, J and clone size were drawn from that table, and D and trimming were deduced from the DNA. Counted in this sample were about 76,000 clones; roughly 78% of them appeared once. Roughly 2.5% of the sample goes to the ten largest clones.

The investigation overall reported the following: V-gene and J-gene trimming of TCR beta chains was associated with a missense DCLRE1C variant in a later genetic analysis, and the association was replicated in an independent cohort. A cluster of highly shared sequence variants was judged likely to represent a technical artifact of the sequencing pipeline. Because some donors lacked HLA typing at each locus, the association tests relied only on the typed subset. According to a later analysis, TCR association rates differed among HLA loci, with DRB1 alleles showing the most associated TCRs and HLA-C alleles showing the fewest. When HLA alleles, especially DR and DQ, strongly co-occurred, attributing TCR associations to individual alleles was difficult. For the cohort, immune exposure information was limited to CMV serostatus. At a false discovery rate of 0.05, a later analysis linked some 18,000 TCR beta sequences to specific HLA alleles. In both the original and validation cohorts, the classifier was reported to diagnose cytomegalovirus status with high specificity and sensitivity. In this cohort, only TCR beta chains were sequenced, and detectable features were limited by the absence of alpha or paired-chain data. The presence/absence analyses assumed that sequencing depth was roughly uniform across donors, and that assumption may not be true. The study listed 150 to 200 TCR beta chains as associated with cytomegalovirus. In vitro tests confirmed that a few of the cytomegalovirus-associated TCR beta chains recognize cytomegalovirus antigens. In a later analysis, several top co-occurrence clusters were reported to appear linked to parvovirus B19, influenza, CMV and Epstein-Barr virus. According to a later genetic analysis, donors in an Asian-associated ancestry cluster had fewer N-insertions in productive TCRs than the approximately 670-donor mean. It was suggested by the authors that the approach could potentially be generalized to other disease states and immunological phenotypes. Most CMV-associated TCR beta chains appeared to be HLA-restricted in a later analysis, and the HLA associations seemed to be driven largely by CMV exposure. In a later analysis, HLA-associated TCR beta chains showed more clonal expansion and lower generation probabilities than non-associated chains that were equally common. A further reported finding was that TCR beta sequences accurately predicted the HLA-A and HLA-B alleles for most subjects in the first cohort. An earlier analysis of around 600 of the donors showed that most TCR beta V segments appeared in productive rearrangements either about 90% or about 30% of the time, which broadly matched IMGT annotations. Because the 87-base-pair reads could not distinguish some IMGT-functional V segments, including TRBV6-2 and TRBV6-3, those segments were excluded. Because counts were too low, about 15 rarely observed V segments, including chromosome 9 orphons, were left out of the earlier analysis of 500 to 650 of the donors. Correlated functional status among segregating V segments might reflect linkage disequilibrium, but an unknown experimental factor could not be ruled out. Across donors, most TCR sequences were observed very rarely, whereas some public TCRs were present in many individuals.

V is trimmed back by 6 bases and J by 5 bases, and the junction contains 8 bases that no gene match accounts for. From the cysteine through the phenylalanine, the CDR3 covers 15 amino acids. The read is trimmed to its CDR3 DNA, 45 bases read in frame from base 1. CDR1 SEHNR and CDR2 FQNEAQ were looked up in the germline V gene (reference sequence). This clonotype was obtained from a man under 40 in good health and CMV-seronegative. The specimen sequenced was PBMCs. Recombination linked TRBV7-9 to TRBJ2-1, with 9 bases in between that match TRBD1. Here is the DNA: TGTGCCAGCAGATCCCCGGGACAGGGTGACAATGAGCAGTTCTTC. The encoded protein is CASRSPGQGDNEQFF.